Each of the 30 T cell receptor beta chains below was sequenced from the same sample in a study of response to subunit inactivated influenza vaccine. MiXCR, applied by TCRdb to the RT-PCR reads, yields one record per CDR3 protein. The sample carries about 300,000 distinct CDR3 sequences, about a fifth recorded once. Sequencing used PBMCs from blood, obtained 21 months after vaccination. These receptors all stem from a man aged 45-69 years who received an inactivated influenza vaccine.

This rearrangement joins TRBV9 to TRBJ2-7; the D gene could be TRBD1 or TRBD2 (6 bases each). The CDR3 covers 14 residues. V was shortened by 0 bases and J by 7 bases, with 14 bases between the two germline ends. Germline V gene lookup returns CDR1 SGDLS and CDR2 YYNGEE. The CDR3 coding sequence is TGTGCCAGCAGCGTAGATGGGGGGCGCGAAGAGCAGTACTTC. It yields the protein CASSVDGGREEQYF.

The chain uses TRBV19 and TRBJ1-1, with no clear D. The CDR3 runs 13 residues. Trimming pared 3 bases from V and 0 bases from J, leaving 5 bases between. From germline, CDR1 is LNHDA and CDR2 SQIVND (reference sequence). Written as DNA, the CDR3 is TGTGCCAGTAGTATCCTAGTGAACACTGAAGCTTTCTTT. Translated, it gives CASSILVNTEAFF. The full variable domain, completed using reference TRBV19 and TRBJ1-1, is DGGITQSPKYLFRKEGQNVTLSCEQNLNHDAMYWYRQDPGQGLRLIYYSQIVNDFQKGDIAEGYSVSREKKESFPLTVTSAQKNPTAFYLCASSILVNTEAFFGQGTRLTVV.

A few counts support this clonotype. The CDR3 region has the DNA TGCAGCGCTAAGACTACCTTCTCCTACGAGCAGTACTTC. Translated, it gives CSAKTTFSYEQYF. J is TRBJ2-7 and V is TRBV29-1; tentatively, D is TRBD2 (5 bases). V was shortened by 7 bases and J by 0 bases, with 13 bases between the two germline ends. The CDR3 covers 13 residues. Germline V gives CDR1 SQVTM, CDR2 ANQGSEA.

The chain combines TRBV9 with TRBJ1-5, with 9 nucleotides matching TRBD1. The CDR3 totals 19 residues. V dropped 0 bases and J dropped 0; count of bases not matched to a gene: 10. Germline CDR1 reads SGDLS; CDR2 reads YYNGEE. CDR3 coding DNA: TGTGCCAGCAGCGTAGAGAGGACAGGGGTCCCCCATAGCAATCAGCCCCAGCATTTT. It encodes CASSVERTGVPHSNQPQHF. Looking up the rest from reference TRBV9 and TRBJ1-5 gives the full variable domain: DSGVTQTPKHLITATGQRVTLRCSPRSGDLSVYWYQQSLDQGLQFLIQYYNGEERAKGNILERFSAQQFPDLHSELNLSSLELGDSALYFCASSVERTGVPHSNQPQHFGDGTRLSIL.

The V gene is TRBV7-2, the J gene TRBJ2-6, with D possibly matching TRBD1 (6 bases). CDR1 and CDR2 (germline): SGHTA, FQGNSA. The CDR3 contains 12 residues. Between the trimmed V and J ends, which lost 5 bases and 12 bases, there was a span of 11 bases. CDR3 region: CASSPPRGVLTF. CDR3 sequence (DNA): TGTGCCAGCAGCCCCCCCAGGGGCGTCCTGACTTTC.

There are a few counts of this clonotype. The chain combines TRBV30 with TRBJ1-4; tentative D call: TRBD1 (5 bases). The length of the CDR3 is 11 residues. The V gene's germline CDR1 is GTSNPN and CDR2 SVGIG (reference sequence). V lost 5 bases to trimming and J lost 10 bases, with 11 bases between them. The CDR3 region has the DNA TGTGCCTGGGGCGGGGGAGGAAAACTGTTTTTT. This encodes CAWGGGGKLFF. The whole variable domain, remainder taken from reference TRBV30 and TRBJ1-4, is SQTIHQWPATLVQPVGSPLSLECTVEGTSNPNLYWYRQAAGRGLQLLFYSVGIGQISSEVPQNLSASRPQDRQFILSSKKLLLSDSGFYLCAWGGGGKLFFGSGTQLSVL.

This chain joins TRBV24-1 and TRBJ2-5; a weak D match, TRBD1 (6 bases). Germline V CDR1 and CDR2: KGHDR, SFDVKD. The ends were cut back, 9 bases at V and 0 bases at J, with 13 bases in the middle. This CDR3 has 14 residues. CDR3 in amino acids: CATSSGVYQETQYF. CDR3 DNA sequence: TGTGCCACCTCTTCAGGGGTGTACCAAGAGACCCAGTACTTC.

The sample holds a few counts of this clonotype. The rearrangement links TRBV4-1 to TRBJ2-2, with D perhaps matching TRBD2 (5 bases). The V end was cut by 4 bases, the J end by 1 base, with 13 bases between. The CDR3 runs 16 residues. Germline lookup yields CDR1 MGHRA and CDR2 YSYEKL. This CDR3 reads CASSLRTAENTGELFF. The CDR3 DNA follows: TGCGCCAGCAGCCTCCGGACTGCTGAGAACACCGGGGAGCTGTTTTTT.

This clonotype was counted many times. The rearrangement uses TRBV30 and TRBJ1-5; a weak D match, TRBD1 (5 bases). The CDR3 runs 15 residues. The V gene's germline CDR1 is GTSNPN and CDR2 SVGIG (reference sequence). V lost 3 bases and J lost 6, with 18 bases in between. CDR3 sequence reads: CAWSFGGRVGQPQHF. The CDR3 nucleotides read TGTGCCTGGAGCTTCGGAGGCAGGGTTGGTCAGCCCCAGCATTTT.

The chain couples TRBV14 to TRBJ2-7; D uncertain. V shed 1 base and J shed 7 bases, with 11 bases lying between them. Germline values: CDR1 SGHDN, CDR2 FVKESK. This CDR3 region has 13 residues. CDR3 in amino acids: CASSQVWGNEQYF. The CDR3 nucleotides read TGTGCCAGCAGCCAAGTATGGGGAAATGAGCAGTACTTC.

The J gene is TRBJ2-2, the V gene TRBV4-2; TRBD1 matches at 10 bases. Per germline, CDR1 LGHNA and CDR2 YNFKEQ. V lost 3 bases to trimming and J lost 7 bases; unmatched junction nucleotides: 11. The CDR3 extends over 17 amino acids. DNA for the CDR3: TGTGCCAGCAGCCACTACCAGGACAGGGGGTCCAGCGGGGAGCTGTTTTTT. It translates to CASSHYQDRGSSGELFF.

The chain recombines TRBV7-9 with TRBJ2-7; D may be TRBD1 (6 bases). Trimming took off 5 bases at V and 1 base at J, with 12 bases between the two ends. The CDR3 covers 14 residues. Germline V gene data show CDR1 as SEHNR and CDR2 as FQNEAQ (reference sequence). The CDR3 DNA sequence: TGTGCCAGCAGCACAGGGATAGTTTCCTACGAGCAGTACTTC. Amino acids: CASSTGIVSYEQYF.

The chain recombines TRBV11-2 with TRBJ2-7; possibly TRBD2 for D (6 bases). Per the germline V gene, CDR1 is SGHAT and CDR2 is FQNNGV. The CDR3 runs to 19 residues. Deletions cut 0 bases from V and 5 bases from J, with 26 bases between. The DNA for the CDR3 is TGTGCCAGCAGCTTAGACCGGGGCCCACGCGGGATGGTTCCCCACGAGCAGTACTTC. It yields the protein CASSLDRGPRGMVPHEQYF.

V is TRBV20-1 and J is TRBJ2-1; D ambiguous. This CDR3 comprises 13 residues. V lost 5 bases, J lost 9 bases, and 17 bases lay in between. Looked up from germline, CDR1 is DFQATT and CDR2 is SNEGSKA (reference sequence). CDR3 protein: CSAPAVSVAEQFF. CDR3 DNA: TGCAGTGCTCCCGCGGTTAGTGTCGCTGAGCAGTTCTTC.

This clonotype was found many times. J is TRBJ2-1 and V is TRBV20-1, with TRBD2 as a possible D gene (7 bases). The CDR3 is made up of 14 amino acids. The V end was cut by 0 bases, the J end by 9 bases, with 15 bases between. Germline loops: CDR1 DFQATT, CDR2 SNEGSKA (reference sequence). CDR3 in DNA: TGCAGTGCTAGAGAGAGGGGGGGGCCTGGTGAGCAGTTCTTC. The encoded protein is CSARERGGPGEQFF.

The CDR3: CASSLVTGGHNEQFF. In DNA, the CDR3 is TGTGCCAGCAGCTTAGTTACGGGAGGGCACAATGAGCAGTTCTTC. This chain uses TRBV7-2 with TRBJ2-1; 8 bases map to TRBD2. This CDR3 contains 15 residues. Trimming took 1 base from V and 5 from J; bases not matched to a gene: 4. The germline V gene has CDR1 SGHTA and CDR2 FQGNSA.

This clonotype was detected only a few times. The CDR3 sequence: CSASKTSRNTDTQYF. In DNA, the CDR3 is TGCAGTGCTAGTAAGACTAGCAGGAACACAGATACGCAGTATTTT. This chain uses TRBV20-1 with TRBJ2-3; 7 bases are a match to TRBD2. Germline CDR1 reads DFQATT; CDR2 reads SNEGSKA (reference sequence). The ends lost 3 bases at V and 2 bases at J; junction bases unmatched: 8. This CDR3 has 15 amino acids.

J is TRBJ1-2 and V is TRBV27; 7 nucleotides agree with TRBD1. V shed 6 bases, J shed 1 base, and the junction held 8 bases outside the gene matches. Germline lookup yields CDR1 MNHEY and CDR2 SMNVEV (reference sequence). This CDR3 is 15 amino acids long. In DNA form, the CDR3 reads TGTGCCAGCAGGACAATCAGGGGGAGTAACTATGGCTACACCTTC. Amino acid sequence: CASRTIRGSNYGYTF.

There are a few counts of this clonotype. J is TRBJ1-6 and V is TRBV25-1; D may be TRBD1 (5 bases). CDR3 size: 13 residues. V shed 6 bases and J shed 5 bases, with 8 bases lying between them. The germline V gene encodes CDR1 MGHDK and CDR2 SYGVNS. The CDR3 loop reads CASRGPDNSPLHF. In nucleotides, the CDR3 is TGTGCCAGCAGGGGGCCGGATAATTCACCCCTCCACTTT.

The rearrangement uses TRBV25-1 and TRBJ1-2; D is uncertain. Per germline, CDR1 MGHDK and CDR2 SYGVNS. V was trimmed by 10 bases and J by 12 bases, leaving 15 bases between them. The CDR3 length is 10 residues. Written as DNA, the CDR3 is TGTGCCAAGAGGCACGGTGAAGACACCTTC. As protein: CAKRHGEDTF.

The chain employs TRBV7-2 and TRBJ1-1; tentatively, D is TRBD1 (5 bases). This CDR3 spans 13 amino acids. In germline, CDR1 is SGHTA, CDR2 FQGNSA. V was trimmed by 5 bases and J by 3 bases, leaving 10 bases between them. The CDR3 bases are TGTGCCAGCAGCCTTGGGACTTACACTGAAGCTTTCTTT. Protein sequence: CASSLGTYTEAFF.

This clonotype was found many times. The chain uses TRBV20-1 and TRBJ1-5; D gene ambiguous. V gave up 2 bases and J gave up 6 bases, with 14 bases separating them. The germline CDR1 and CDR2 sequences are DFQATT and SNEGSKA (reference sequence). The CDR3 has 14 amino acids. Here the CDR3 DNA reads TGCAGTGCTAGAAAAATAACAGAAAGTCAGCCCCAGCATTTT. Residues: CSARKITESQPQHF.

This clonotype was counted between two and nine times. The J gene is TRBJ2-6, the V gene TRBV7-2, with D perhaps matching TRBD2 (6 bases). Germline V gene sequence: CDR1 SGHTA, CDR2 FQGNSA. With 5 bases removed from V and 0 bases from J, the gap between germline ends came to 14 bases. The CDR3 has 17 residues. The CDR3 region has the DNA TGTGCCAGCAGCCCAGGCGGAGGGAGCTCTGGGGCCAACGTCCTGACTTTC. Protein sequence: CASSPGGGSSGANVLTF.

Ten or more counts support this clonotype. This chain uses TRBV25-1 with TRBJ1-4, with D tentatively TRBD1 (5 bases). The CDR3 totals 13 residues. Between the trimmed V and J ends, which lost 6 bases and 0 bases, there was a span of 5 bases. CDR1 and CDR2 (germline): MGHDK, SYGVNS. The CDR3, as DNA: TGTGCCAGCAGGGACACAACTAATGAAAAACTGTTTTTT. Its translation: CASRDTTNEKLFF.

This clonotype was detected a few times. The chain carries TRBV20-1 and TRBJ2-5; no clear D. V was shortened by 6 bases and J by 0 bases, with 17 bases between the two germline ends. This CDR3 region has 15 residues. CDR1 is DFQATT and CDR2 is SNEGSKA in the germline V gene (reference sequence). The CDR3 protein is CSALPPVAHQETQYF. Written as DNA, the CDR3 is TGCAGTGCCCTACCTCCCGTGGCGCACCAAGAGACCCAGTACTTC.

The CDR3 DNA reads as TGCAGTGCTAGAGAGACTAGCTTGGGCGAGCAGTACTTC. The encoded protein is CSARETSLGEQYF. J is TRBJ2-7 and V is TRBV20-1; the match to TRBD2 covers 7 bases. The germline V gene has CDR1 DFQATT and CDR2 SNEGSKA (reference sequence). This CDR3 spans 13 amino acids. Unmatched junction bases numbered 5, after V lost 0 bases and J lost 6 bases.

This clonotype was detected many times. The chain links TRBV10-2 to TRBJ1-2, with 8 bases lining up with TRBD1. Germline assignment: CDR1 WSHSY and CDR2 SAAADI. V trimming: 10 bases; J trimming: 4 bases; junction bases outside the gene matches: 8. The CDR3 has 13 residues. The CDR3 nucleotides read TGCGCCATCAACGACGGGACAGGCTATGGCTACACCTTC. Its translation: CAINDGTGYGYTF.

CDR3 region: CASSPRANSNQPQHF. CDR3 sequence (DNA): TGTGCCAGCAGTCCCAGGGCCAATAGCAATCAGCCCCAGCATTTT. This chain connects TRBV2 to TRBJ1-5; maybe TRBD1 (5 bases). CDR1 is SNHLY, CDR2 FYNNEI, per germline. CDR3 size: 15 residues. Trimming cost V 5 bases and J 0 bases, with 11 bases left between them.

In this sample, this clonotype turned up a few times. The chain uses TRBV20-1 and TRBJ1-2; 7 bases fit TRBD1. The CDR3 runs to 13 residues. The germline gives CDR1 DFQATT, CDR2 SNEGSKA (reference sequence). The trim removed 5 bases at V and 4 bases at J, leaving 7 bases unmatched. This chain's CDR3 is CSAPRQGGYGYTF. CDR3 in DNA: TGCAGTGCTCCTCGACAGGGAGGCTATGGCTACACCTTC.

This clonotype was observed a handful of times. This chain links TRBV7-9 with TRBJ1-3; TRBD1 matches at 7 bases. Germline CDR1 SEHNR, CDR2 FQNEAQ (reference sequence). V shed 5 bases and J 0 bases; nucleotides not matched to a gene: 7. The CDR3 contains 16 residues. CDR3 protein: CASSPRGTVSGNTIYF. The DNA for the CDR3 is TGTGCCAGCAGCCCCAGAGGGACAGTCTCTGGAAACACCATATATTTT.